This TCR beta chain was sequenced for a study of shared clonotypes between healthy human individuals. Study findings and constraints: Estimated richness was generally greater in naive than memory subsets. The study found lower generation probabilities in non-shared clonotypes than in those shared by all four donors.

In regard to this clone: No antigen is known for it.

The assay was immunoSEQ multiplex PCR, and TCRdb's table has in-frame clones only and misses some. This table holds over a million clones, around 76% found once. This CDR3 comprises 14 residues. Germline V gene data show CDR1 as KGHSH and CDR2 as LQKENI. Trimming removed 1 base at V and 5 bases at J, with 9 bases between. The sample was memory CD4+ T cells sorted from blood. Noted subset: CD45RA-negative fraction. This clonotype originated in a young man in good health. The chain uses TRBV18 and TRBJ2-1; D remains unclear. CDR3 DNA: TGTGCCAGCTCACCACAAGCTAGTAACAATGAGCAGTTCTTC. Translating it yields CASSPQASNNEQFF.